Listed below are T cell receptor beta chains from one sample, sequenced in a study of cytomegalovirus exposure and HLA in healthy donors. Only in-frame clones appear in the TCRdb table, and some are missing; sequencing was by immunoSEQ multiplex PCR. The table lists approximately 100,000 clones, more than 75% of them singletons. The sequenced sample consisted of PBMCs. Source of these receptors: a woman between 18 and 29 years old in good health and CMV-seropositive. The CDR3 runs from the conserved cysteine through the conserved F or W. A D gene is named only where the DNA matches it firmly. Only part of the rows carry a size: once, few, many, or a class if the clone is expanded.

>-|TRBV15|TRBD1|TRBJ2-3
TGTGCCACCAGCAGAGATTCCCCCGGACAGGGAACAGATACGCAGTATTTT
CATSRDSPGQGTDTQYF
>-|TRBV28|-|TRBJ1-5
TGTGCCAGCAGTTCCCAAACACGGGGAAAGTCCAATCAGCCCCAGCATTTT
CASSSQTRGKSNQPQHF
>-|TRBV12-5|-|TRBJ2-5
TGTGCTAGTGGCTTCGGGACTCAAGAGACCCAGTACTTC
CASGFGTQETQYF
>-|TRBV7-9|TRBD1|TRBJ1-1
TGTGCCAGCAGCTTAGGGACAGGGACGCTCGCTGAAGCTTTCTTT
CASSLGTGTLAEAFF
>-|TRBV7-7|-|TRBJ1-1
TGTGCCAGCAGCCGACCTGGAGATCGGGAAAACACTGAAGCTTTCTTT
CASSRPGDRENTEAFF
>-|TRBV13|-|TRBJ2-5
TGTGCCAGCAGCTTAGAGCGGCCCCAAGAGACCCAGTACTTC
CASSLERPQETQYF
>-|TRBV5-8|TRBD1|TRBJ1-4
TGTGCCAGCAGCTTGGTTCCGGGACAGGGCTCATTT
CASSLVPGQGSF
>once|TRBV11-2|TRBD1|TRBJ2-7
TGTGCCAGCAGCTATGGACAGGGGATTACGTACGAGCAGTACTTC
CASSYGQGITYEQYF
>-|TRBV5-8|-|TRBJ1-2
TGTGCCAGCAGCTTGGGAGGCTATGGCTACACCTTC
CASSLGGYGYTF
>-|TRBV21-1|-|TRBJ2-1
TGTGCCAGCAGCCTATACAATGAGCAGTTCTTC
CASSLYNEQFF
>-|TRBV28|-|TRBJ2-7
TGTGCCAGCAGCTATCCTCTATGGGCGGGCTACGAGCAGTACTTC
CASSYPLWAGYEQYF
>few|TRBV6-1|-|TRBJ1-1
TGTGCCAGCAGTCCATGGGGGGGCACTGAAGCTTTCTTT
CASSPWGGTEAFF
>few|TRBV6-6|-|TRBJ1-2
TGTGCCAGCAAACCCGACTCTGCTAATGGCTACACCTTC
CASKPDSANGYTF
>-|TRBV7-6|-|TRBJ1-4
TGTGCCAGCAGCTTAGGAAAACTCAGGGAAACTAATGAAAAACTGTTTTTT
CASSLGKLRETNEKLFF
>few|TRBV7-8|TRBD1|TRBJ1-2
TGTGCCAGCAGCTTAGTCCCGGGACAGGGGAATGGCTACACCTTC
CASSLVPGQGNGYTF
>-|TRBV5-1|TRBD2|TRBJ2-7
TGCGCCAGCAGCTTGGCCCCCGGGGGGGCCTTACTTTCCTACGAGCAGTACTTC
CASSLAPGGALLSYEQYF
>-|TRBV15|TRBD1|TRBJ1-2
TGTGCCACCAGCAGAGATCTAGGACAGGATGCTAACTATGGCTACACCTTC
CATSRDLGQDANYGYTF
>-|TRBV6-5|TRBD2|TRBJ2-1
TGTGCCAGCAGTTCATTGACTAGCAAATCCTACAATGAGCAGTTCTTC
CASSSLTSKSYNEQFF
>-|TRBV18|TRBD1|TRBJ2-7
TGTGCCAGCTCCCCAGGGACAGGAGGGGGCTACGAGCAGTACTTC
CASSPGTGGGYEQYF
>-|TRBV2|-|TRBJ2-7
TGTGCCAGCAGGGGAGAATTTGGAGAGCAGTACTTC
CASRGEFGEQYF
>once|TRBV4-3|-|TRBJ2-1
TGCGCCAGCAGCCAAGATCAGGGTCGCGAGCAGTTCTTC
CASSQDQGREQFF
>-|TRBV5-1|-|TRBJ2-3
TGCGCCAGCAGCCTCGATGCGGGCCATAGCACAGATACGCAGTATTTT
CASSLDAGHSTDTQYF
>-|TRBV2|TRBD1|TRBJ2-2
TGTGCCAGCAGCAGGGACAGTTTAGCGAACACCGGGGAGCTGTTTTTT
CASSRDSLANTGELFF
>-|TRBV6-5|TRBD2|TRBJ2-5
TGTGCCAGCAGGTCCCGACTAGCAGAGACCCAGTACTTC
CASRSRLAETQYF
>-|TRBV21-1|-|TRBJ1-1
TGTGCCAGCAGCAGATACCGGGGGAGAAACACTGAAGCTTTCTTT
CASSRYRGRNTEAFF
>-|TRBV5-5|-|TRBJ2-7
TGTGCCAGCAGCTTACCGGGACAAATATACGAGCAGTACTTC
CASSLPGQIYEQYF
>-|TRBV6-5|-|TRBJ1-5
TGTGCCAGCAGTTACTCGCGTGGAGACAATCAGCCCCAGCATTTT
CASSYSRGDNQPQHF
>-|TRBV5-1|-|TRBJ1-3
TGCGCCAGCAGCCCCTACCCGGCAGGGCTCTCTGGAAACACCATATATTTT
CASSPYPAGLSGNTIYF
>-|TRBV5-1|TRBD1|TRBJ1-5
TGCGCCAGCAGCTTGGGAGGGGGCGGTCAGCCCCAGCATTTT
CASSLGGGGQPQHF